This T cell receptor (beta chain) was observed in a study of human T cells and chemical hapten exposure. Looking at the study overall: DPC at 0.01% went onto the upper back in patch tests, read at 6 days.

This CDR3 has 15 residues. With 6 bases clipped from V and 5 bases from J, the junction kept 6 bases outside the gene matches. From germline, CDR1 is SGHAT and CDR2 FQNNGV. About this clonotype itself: The antigen is unknown.

Time point noted: pre-sensitization, week 0. Treatment given: therapeutic diphenylcyclopropenone sensitization with weekly scalp DPC. Library construction involved attaching unique molecular identifiers to individual cDNA molecules, which allowed quantitative, reproducible TCR counting. TCRdb re-called the RACE reads with MiXCR, one entry per CDR3 protein. The sample lists around 92,000 distinct CDR3 sequences, less than 14% occurring once. Study results and limitations: The formation of large CDR3 similarity clusters by expanded TCRs significantly exceeded that of controls. Patch test score rose with PT1 expanded TCRs, significant at 8, 16, 32, not 4.

The chain combines TRBV11-2 with TRBJ2-1, with 11 positions matching TRBD2. Sequenced material: whole blood, taken in connection with sensitization to the hapten diphenylcyclopropenone (DPC). The TCR originated in a woman aged 60-75 years with alopecia areata. Some clones in this sample may be carry-over from other donors' samples. The DNA for the CDR3 is TGTGCCAGCAGTTTGGGACTAGCGGAGCACAATGAGCAGTTCTTC. Amino acids: CASSLGLAEHNEQFF.